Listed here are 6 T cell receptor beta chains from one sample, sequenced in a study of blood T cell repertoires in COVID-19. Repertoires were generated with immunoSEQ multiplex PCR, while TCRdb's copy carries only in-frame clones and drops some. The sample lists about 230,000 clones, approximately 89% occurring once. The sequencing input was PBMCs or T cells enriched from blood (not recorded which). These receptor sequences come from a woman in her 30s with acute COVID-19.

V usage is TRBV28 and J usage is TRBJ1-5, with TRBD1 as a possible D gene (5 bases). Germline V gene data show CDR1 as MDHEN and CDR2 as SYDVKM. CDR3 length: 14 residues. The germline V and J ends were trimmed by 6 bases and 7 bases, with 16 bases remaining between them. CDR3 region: CASSIRTMGQPQHF. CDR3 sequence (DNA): TGTGCCAGCAGCATCCGGACAATGGGACAGCCCCAGCATTTT.

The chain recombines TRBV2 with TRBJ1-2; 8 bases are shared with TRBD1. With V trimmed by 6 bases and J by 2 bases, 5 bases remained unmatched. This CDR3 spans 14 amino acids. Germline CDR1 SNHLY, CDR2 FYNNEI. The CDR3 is CASRAGQANYGYTF. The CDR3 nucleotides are TGTGCCAGCAGGGCGGGACAGGCGAACTATGGCTACACCTTC.

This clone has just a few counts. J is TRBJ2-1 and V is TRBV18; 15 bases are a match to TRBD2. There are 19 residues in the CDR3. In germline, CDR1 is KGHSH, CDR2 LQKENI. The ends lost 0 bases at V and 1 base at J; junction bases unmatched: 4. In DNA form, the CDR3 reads TGTGCCAGCTCACCACCGGGACTAGCGGGGGGCCGGTCCTACAATGAGCAGTTCTTC. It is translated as CASSPPGLAGGRSYNEQFF.

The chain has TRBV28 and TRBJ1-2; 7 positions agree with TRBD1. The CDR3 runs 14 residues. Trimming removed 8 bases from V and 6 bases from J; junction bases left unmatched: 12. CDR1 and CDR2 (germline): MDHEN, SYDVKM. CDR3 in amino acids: CASRRDRVVDGYTF. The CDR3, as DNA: TGTGCCAGCCGAAGAGACAGGGTGGTTGATGGCTACACCTTC.

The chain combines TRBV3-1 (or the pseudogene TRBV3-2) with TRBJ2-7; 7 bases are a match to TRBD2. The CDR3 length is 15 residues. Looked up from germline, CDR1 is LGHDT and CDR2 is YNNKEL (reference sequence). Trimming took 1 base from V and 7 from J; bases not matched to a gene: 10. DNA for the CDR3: TGTGCCAGCAGCCAAGGGCCGGGGGGTTACGGTGAGCAGTACTTC. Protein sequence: CASSQGPGGYGEQYF.

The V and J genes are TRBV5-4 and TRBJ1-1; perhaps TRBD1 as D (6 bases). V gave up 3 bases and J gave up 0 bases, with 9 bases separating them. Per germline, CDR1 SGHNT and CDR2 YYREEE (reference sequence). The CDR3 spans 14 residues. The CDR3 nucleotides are TGTGCCAGCAGCTCCAGGGGTATGAACACTGAAGCTTTCTTT. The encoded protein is CASSSRGMNTEAFF.